Below, 2 T cell receptor beta chains from the same sample are listed, as sequenced in a study of shared clonotypes between healthy human individuals. Sequencing used immunoSEQ multiplex PCR; TCRdb keeps in-frame clones, though not all of them. The sample holds around 1.6 million clones, 98% seen once. Sequencing input: naive CD4+ T cells sorted from blood. The sample's subset: CD45RA+ positively selected. These receptors were taken from a man aged 25-45 years in good health.

The chain couples TRBV28 to TRBJ2-7; D not resolved. Germline assignment: CDR1 MDHEN and CDR2 SYDVKM. The CDR3 runs to 12 residues. V gave up 8 bases and J gave up 0 bases, with 8 bases separating them. The CDR3 protein is CASFVSSYEQYF. Here the CDR3 DNA reads TGTGCCAGCTTTGTAAGCTCCTACGAGCAGTACTTC.

The V and J genes are TRBV2 and TRBJ2-1; TRBD2 matches at 12 bases. The length of the CDR3 is 16 residues. Germline lookup yields CDR1 SNHLY and CDR2 FYNNEI. With 6 bases clipped from V and 5 bases from J, the junction kept 8 bases outside the gene matches. CDR3 DNA sequence: TGTGCCAGCAGCCGGACTAGCGGGAATTTCAACAATGAGCAGTTCTTC. Translated: CASSRTSGNFNNEQFF.